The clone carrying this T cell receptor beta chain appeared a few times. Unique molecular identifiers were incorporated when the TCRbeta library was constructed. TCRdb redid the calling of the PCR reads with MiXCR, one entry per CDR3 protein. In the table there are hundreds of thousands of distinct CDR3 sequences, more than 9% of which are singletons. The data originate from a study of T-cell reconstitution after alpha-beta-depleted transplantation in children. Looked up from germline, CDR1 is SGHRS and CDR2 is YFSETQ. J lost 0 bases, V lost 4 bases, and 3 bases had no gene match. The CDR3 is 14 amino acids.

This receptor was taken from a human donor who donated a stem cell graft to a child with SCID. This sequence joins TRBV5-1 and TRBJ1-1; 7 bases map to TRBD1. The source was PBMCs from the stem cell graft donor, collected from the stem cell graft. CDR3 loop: CASSDGTVNTEAFF. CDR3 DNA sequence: TGCGCCAGCAGCGACGGGACAGTGAACACTGAAGCTTTCTTT.